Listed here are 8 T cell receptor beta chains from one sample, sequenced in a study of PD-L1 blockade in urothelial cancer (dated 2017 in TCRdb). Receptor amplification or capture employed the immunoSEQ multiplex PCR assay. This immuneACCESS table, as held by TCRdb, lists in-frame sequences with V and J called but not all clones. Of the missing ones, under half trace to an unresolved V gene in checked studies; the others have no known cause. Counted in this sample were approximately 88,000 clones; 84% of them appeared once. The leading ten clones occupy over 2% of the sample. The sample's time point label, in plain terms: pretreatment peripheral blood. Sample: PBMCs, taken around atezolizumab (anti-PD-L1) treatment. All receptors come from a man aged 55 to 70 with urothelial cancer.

The CDR3 DNA reads TGTGCCAGCAGCAAGAGCGGGAGCTCGGGGAATGAGCAGTTCTTC. Amino acids: CASSKSGSSGNEQFF. The chain combines TRBV7-9 with TRBJ2-1, with 8 bases lining up with TRBD2. J was trimmed by 7 bases and V by 5 bases; bases with no gene match: 10. The CDR3 loop spans 15 amino acids. The germline gives CDR1 SEHNR, CDR2 FQNEAQ (reference sequence). Full variable domain (remainder filled in from reference TRBV7-9 and TRBJ2-1): DTGVSQNPRHKITKRGQNVTFRCDPISEHNRLYWYRQTLGQGPEFLTYFQNEAQLEKSRLLSDRFSAERPKGSFSTLEIQRTEQGDSAMYLCASSKSGSSGNEQFFGPGTRLTVL.

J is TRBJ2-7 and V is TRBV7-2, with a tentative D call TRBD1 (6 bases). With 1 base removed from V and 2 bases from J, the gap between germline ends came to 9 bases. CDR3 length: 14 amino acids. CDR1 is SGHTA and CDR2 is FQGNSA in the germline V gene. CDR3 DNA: TGTGCCAGCAGCTTAGACTACAGGGCCTACGAGCAGTACTTC. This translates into CASSLDYRAYEQYF.

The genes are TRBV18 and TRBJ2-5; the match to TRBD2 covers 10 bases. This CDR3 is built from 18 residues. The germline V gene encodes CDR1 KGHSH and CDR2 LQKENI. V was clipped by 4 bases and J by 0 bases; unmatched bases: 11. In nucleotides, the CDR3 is TGTGCCAGCTCACGTTTTCTAGCGGGAGCTGAGTACCAAGAGACCCAGTACTTC. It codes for CASSRFLAGAEYQETQYF.

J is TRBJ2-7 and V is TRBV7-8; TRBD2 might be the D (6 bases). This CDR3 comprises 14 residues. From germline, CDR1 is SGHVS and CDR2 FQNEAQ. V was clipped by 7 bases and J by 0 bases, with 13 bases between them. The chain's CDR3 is CASTAGRTSYEQYF. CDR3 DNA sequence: TGTGCCAGCACCGCGGGGAGGACCTCCTACGAGCAGTACTTC.

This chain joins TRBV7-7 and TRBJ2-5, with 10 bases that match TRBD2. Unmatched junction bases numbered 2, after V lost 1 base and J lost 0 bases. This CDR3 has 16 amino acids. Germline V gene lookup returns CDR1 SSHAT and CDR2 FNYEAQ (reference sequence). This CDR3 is CASSLGSGGNQETQYF. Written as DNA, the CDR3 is TGTGCCAGCAGCTTAGGTAGCGGGGGGAACCAAGAGACCCAGTACTTC.

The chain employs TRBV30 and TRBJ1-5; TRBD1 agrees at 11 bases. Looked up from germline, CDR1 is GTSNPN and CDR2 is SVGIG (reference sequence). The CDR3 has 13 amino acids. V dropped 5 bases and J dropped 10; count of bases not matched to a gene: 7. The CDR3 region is CAWGGQGGSPQHF. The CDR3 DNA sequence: TGTGCCTGGGGGGGACAGGGGGGATCACCCCAGCATTTT.

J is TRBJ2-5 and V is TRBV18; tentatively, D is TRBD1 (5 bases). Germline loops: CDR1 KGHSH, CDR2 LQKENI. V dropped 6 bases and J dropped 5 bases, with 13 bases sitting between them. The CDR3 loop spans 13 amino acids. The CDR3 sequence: CASSRDWGETQYF. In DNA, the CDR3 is TGTGCCAGCTCCCGCGATTGGGGCGAGACCCAGTACTTC.

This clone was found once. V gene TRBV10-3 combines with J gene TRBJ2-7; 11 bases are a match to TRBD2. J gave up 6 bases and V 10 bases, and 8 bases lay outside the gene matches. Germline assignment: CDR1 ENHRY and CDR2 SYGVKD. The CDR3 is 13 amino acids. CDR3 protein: CATIAGGAAEQYF. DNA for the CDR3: TGTGCCACCATAGCGGGAGGGGCGGCCGAGCAGTACTTC.